This TCR beta chain was found in a study of T cell changes during pregnancy in multiple sclerosis. The assay was immunoSEQ multiplex PCR, and TCRdb's table has in-frame clones only and misses some. This sample has tens of thousands of clones; approximately 80% occur once, and the top ten carry about 0.64%. The sample here was CD4+ T cells from peripheral blood mononuclear cells, taken before pregnancy. The TCR originated in a female donor with multiple sclerosis, enrolled in a pregnancy study.

This CDR3 is CASSLDSQGASQETQYF. The CDR3 DNA sequence: TGTGCCAGCAGCTTAGATTCGCAGGGGGCTTCTCAAGAGACCCAGTACTTC. The gene calls are TRBV7-2 and TRBJ2-5; 8 positions match TRBD1. V shed 1 base, J shed 2 bases, and the junction held 9 bases outside the gene matches. Looked up from germline, CDR1 is SGHTA and CDR2 is FQGNSA. The CDR3 extends over 17 amino acids.